This TCR beta chain was captured in a study of T cells in Graves' hyperthyroidism and ophthalmopathy. Study-level findings and limits: Prediction of ophthalmopathy progression came a median around 7.1 months pre-onset. Most thyroid clonotypes expanded above 0.001 appeared in blood too.

Trimming took off 4 bases at V and 0 bases at J, with 6 bases between the two ends. The CDR3 sequence is 13 residues long. Germline lookup yields CDR1 MNHEY and CDR2 SMNVEV (reference sequence). RNA transcripts were the template for amplifying TCR beta CDR3 regions. Researchers ran a first-round RT-PCR on the TCR CDR3 using the HTBI primer set. Each CDR3 protein gets one entry after TCRdb re-called the multiplex PCR reads with MiXCR. This table holds about half a million distinct CDR3 sequences, less than 25% found once. In the case of this clonotype: Antigen: not known.

Absence of ophthalmopathy progression within 18 months defined stable Graves' hyperthyroidism. The chain employs TRBV27 and TRBJ2-5; D unresolved. The receptor comes from a man younger than 35 with Graves' hyperthyroidism. The sample taken for sequencing was blood. For the CDR3, the DNA is TGTGCCAGCAGTTCTCTGTACCAAGAGACCCAGTACTTC. The encoded protein is CASSSLYQETQYF.